Described below is a single T cell receptor beta chain sequence and its context. Germline assignment: CDR1 MNHEY and CDR2 SVGAGI. The CDR3 totals 15 residues. V lost 2 bases and J lost 0, with 8 bases in between. This entry is derived from a study of molecular identifiers for immune sequencing clone quantification. TCRdb reanalysed the PCR reads using MiXCR and keeps one entry per CDR3 protein. The sample records over 550,000 distinct CDR3 sequences, roughly 25% being singletons. This chain connects TRBV6-5 to TRBJ2-4; D gene uncertain. The sequenced sample was naive CD8+ T cells from blood, with Jurkat cell RNA spiked in. Subset of the sample: FACS-sorted CD8+CD4-CCR7+CD45RA+ naive T cells. The origin of this receptor is a human donor in good health. Some libraries in this study had Jurkat cell RNA spiked in. DNA of the CDR3: TGTGCCAGCAGTTACAGGGCCGGAGCCAAAAACATTCAGTACTTC. It yields the protein CASSYRAGAKNIQYF.